This T cell receptor beta chain was captured in a study of T cell responses to AZD1222 COVID-19 vaccine. Regarding this clone: Its target is unknown.

This CDR3 is 15 amino acids long. Germline V gene sequence: CDR1 KGHSH, CDR2 LQKENI. V lost 3 bases and J lost 1, with 12 bases in between. Using immunoSEQ multiplex PCR, the repertoire was profiled, and TCRdb retains in-frame clones only, with some absent. The table shows about 170,000 clones, with more than 85% occurring only once. General observations from the study: Repertoire sampling was restricted to post-peak T cell response timepoints.

The sample here was peripheral blood, taken on day 0 of AZD1222 vaccination. The sequence was collected from an adult in good health. This chain connects TRBV18 to TRBJ1-1; perhaps TRBD1 as D (6 bases). This CDR3 is CASSPFQQGNTEAFF. The CDR3 region has the DNA TGTGCCAGCTCACCCTTCCAACAGGGGAACACTGAAGCTTTCTTT.